These 19 T cell receptor beta chains came from one sample sequenced in a study of CD8 T cells in Susac syndrome. Reverse transcription used about 0.5 to 1 ug RNA and random hexamers. TCRdb called the immunoSEQ multiplex PCR reads again in MiXCR, with one record for every CDR3 protein. The data hold about 100,000 distinct CDR3 sequences, with 95% observed a single time. Sequencing was done on a sample of CD8+ T cells from PBMCs. These receptors came from a human donor with Susac syndrome.

This clonotype has a single count. V is TRBV4-1 and J is TRBJ2-1; 9 nucleotides agree with TRBD1. Germline lookup yields CDR1 MGHRA and CDR2 YSYEKL. The CDR3 length is 14 residues. Trimming removed 3 bases from V and 9 bases from J; junction bases left unmatched: 6. The DNA for the CDR3 is TGCGCCAGCAGCCACTCCGACAGGGGGGTTGAGCAGTTCTTC. The encoded protein is CASSHSDRGVEQFF.

This CDR3 is CASSKGTGAMNEQFF. The CDR3 DNA reads as TGTGCCAGCAGTAAAGGGACAGGGGCTATGAATGAGCAGTTCTTC. The chain uses TRBV12-3 or TRBV12-4 and TRBJ2-1; 10 nucleotides align to TRBD1. CDR3 size: 15 residues. The V and J ends lost 5 bases and 7 bases, in that order; junction bases with no gene match: 8.

The sample holds a few counts of this clonotype. The V call is TRBV4-1, the J call TRBJ2-7; D possibly uses TRBD1 or TRBD2 (5 bases each). The CDR3 loop spans 16 amino acids. V lost 2 bases, J lost 7 bases, and 21 bases lay in between. The V gene's germline CDR1 is MGHRA and CDR2 YSYEKL. The CDR3, as DNA: TGCGCCAGCAGCCAATACGGGACCGAGGTTGGCTTGGAGCAGTACTTC. Translated, it gives CASSQYGTEVGLEQYF.

This chain joins TRBV7-8 and TRBJ2-7, with D possibly being TRBD2 (5 bases). Trimming shortened V by 2 bases and J by 3 bases, and 8 bases separated the two germline ends. This CDR3 comprises 13 residues. Germline V gene sequence: CDR1 SGHVS, CDR2 FQNEAQ. CDR3 in amino acids: CASSLIEGYEQYF. The DNA for the CDR3 is TGTGCCAGCAGCTTAATCGAGGGCTACGAGCAGTACTTC.

The V gene is TRBV7-9, the J gene TRBJ1-1; D not certain. The germline V and J ends were trimmed by 5 bases and 3 bases, with 16 bases remaining between them. The CDR3 runs 15 residues. The V gene's germline CDR1 is SEHNR and CDR2 FQNEAQ (reference sequence). DNA of the CDR3: TGTGCCAGCAGCCCGAGGCTGGGGTTGGACACTGAAGCTTTCTTT. Its protein is CASSPRLGLDTEAFF.

This chain connects TRBV4-2 to TRBJ2-1, with TRBD2 matching over 10 bases. The CDR3 sequence is 15 residues long. The germline V gene has CDR1 LGHNA and CDR2 YNFKEQ. The V and J ends lost 3 bases and 2 bases, in that order; junction bases with no gene match: 1. CDR3 DNA: TGTGCCAGCAGCCAGCTAGCGGGAGCCTACAATGAGCAGTTCTTC. Residues: CASSQLAGAYNEQFF.

The gene calls are TRBV29-1 and TRBJ2-7; 10 nucleotides match TRBD2. V was clipped by 7 bases and J by 3 bases; unmatched bases: 15. This CDR3 contains 16 residues. Germline CDR1 reads SQVTM; CDR2 reads ANQGSEA. The CDR3 DNA reads as TGCAGCGCCCAGGGCGGGCTAGCGGGGGACCTCTACGAGCAGTACTTC. Its translation is CSAQGGLAGDLYEQYF.

This chain connects TRBV7-9 to TRBJ2-6; TRBD1 matches at 8 bases. Germline loops: CDR1 SEHNR, CDR2 FQNEAQ (reference sequence). The V segment lost 5 bases and the J segment 4 bases; nucleotides outside the gene matches: 4. The CDR3 length is 15 residues. CDR3 coding DNA: TGTGCCAGCAGCGAGACAGGGGACGGGGCCAACGTCCTGACTTTC. Translated, it gives CASSETGDGANVLTF.

This clonotype was recorded once. This sequence joins TRBV11-1 and TRBJ2-7; D is unresolved. The CDR3 consists of 13 residues. Trimming took 5 bases from V and 6 from J, leaving 14 bases between them. Germline V CDR1 and CDR2: SGHAT, FQDESV (reference sequence). The CDR3 protein is CASSPASPAEQYF. CDR3 in DNA: TGTGCCAGCAGCCCGGCCAGTCCGGCCGAGCAGTACTTC.

The gene calls are TRBV24-1 and TRBJ2-1; unclear D gene. Trimming shortened V by 2 bases and J by 0 bases, and 7 bases separated the two germline ends. CDR1 and CDR2 from the germline V gene are KGHDR and SFDVKD. This CDR3 region has 15 residues. CDR3 protein: CATSDWISSYNEQFF. CDR3 DNA sequence: TGTGCCACCAGTGATTGGATCAGCTCCTACAATGAGCAGTTCTTC.

This chain joins TRBV7-2 and TRBJ1-6; 8 bases are a match to TRBD1. Germline V gives CDR1 SGHTA, CDR2 FQGNSA. Unmatched junction bases numbered 3, after V lost 3 bases and J lost 2 bases. CDR3 length: 16 residues. As DNA, the CDR3 is TGTGCCAGCAGCTTCCAGGGGGCTGCCTATAATTCACCCCTCCACTTT. It yields the protein CASSFQGAAYNSPLHF.

This chain joins TRBV12-3 or TRBV12-4 and TRBJ1-2; D is possibly TRBD1 (5 bases). The CDR3 length is 13 residues. Trimming took 5 bases from V and 3 from J, leaving 10 bases between them. This CDR3 is CASSPDTYYGYTF. The CDR3 region has the DNA TGTGCCAGCAGTCCGGACACTTACTATGGCTACACCTTC.

The genes are TRBV23-1 and TRBJ2-3; the D is unclear. TRBV23-1 is known as an ORF, though its function is uncertain. The CDR3 runs to 12 residues. Trimming shortened V by 7 bases and J by 3 bases, and 8 bases separated the two germline ends. CDR3 nucleotide sequence: TGCGCCAGCAAAAAGGAGACAGATACGCAGTATTTT. Protein product: CASKKETDTQYF.

This clonotype turned up a few times. The rearrangement links TRBV19 to TRBJ1-1; D gene unclear. Germline V lookup: CDR1 LNHDA, CDR2 SQIVND (reference sequence). The V and J ends lost 5 bases and 1 base respectively, with 8 bases between them. The CDR3 totals 13 residues. CDR3 amino acids: CASSAGQNTEAFF. The CDR3 bases are TGTGCCAGTAGTGCGGGCCAGAACACTGAAGCTTTCTTT.

The rearrangement links TRBV29-1 to TRBJ1-2, with D tentatively TRBD1 (6 bases). Germline CDR1 reads SQVTM; CDR2 reads ANQGSEA. This CDR3 region has 12 residues. Trimming removed 5 bases at V and 7 bases at J, with 14 bases between. The CDR3 region has the DNA TGCAGCGTTTACAGGGTAGAGTCTGGCTACACCTTC. Translation: CSVYRVESGYTF.

The rearrangement links TRBV29-1 to TRBJ2-5, with no clear D. The CDR3 runs 11 residues. V dropped 3 bases and J dropped 4 bases, with 6 bases sitting between them. Germline V gives CDR1 SQVTM, CDR2 ANQGSEA. The CDR3 sequence: CSVDPGETQYF. The DNA for the CDR3 is TGCAGCGTTGATCCGGGAGAGACCCAGTACTTC.

The chain couples TRBV29-1 to TRBJ2-5; perhaps D is TRBD1 or TRBD2 (6 bases each). The CDR3 is made up of 15 amino acids. The V and J ends lost 2 bases and 2 bases respectively, with 15 bases between them. Germline assignment: CDR1 SQVTM and CDR2 ANQGSEA. CDR3 nucleotide sequence: TGCAGCGTTGAAATGGGGGGCTCAAGACAAGAGACCCAGTACTTC. Protein: CSVEMGGSRQETQYF.

CDR3 coding DNA: TGTGCCAGCAGTCCCCCGACGACTCCCCAGTTCTTC. It encodes CASSPPTTPQFF. The chain couples TRBV2 to TRBJ2-1; D remains ambiguous. V shed 5 bases and J shed 13 bases, with 15 bases lying between them. The germline CDR1 and CDR2 sequences are SNHLY and FYNNEI. This CDR3 contains 12 residues.

The chain couples TRBV5-1 to TRBJ2-3; D gene ambiguous. The germline V gene has CDR1 SGHRS and CDR2 YFSETQ. The V gene lost 1 base and the J gene lost 3 bases, with 9 bases spanning the gap. CDR3 length: 14 amino acids. The CDR3 region is CASSLPSLTDTQYF. The CDR3 region has the DNA TGCGCCAGCAGCTTGCCGTCACTAACAGATACGCAGTATTTT.